This T cell receptor beta chain was captured by sequencing in a study of siplizumab effects on memory and regulatory T cells. The length of the CDR3 is 16 residues. Per germline, CDR1 SGHTA and CDR2 FQGNSA. V was cut by 1 base and J by 4 bases, with 15 bases left in between. The data were produced by immunoSEQ multiplex PCR, yet TCRdb's version contains in-frame clones alone and is incomplete. Found here are roughly 97,000 clones, 93% of them singletons; the top ten hold around 0.62%. The TCR was taken from a human donor in good health. V usage is TRBV7-2 and J usage is TRBJ2-3, with TRBD2 as a possible D gene (5 bases). Input material: Tregs sorted from blood. CDR3 coding DNA: TGTGCCAGCAGCTTAGTTGGCGGGTATTCCGCAGATACGCAGTATTTT. The encoded protein is CASSLVGGYSADTQYF.